The present TCR beta chain was sequenced within a study of T cell responses to AZD1222 COVID-19 vaccine. The study, taken as a whole, reports: Clonal diversity may have been underestimated, and the donors were mostly white British, with more females than males.

Measured with immunoSEQ multiplex PCR; TCRdb has only the in-frame clones, and not every one. The sample carries fewer than 90,000 clones, about 88% recorded once. Trimming took 1 base from V and 0 from J; bases not matched to a gene: 6. Germline-derived CDR1 and CDR2 are LGHNA and YSLEER. This CDR3 contains 18 residues. This clone was counted a few times. Its antigen remains unidentified. The sequence was obtained from an adult who received the AZD1222 COVID-19 vaccine. The chain combines TRBV4-3 with TRBJ2-1, with 10 bases fitting TRBD2. The material sequenced was peripheral blood, taken 28 days after the second AZD1222 dose. CDR3 amino acids: CASSQGLAGASSYNEQFF. CDR3 nucleotides: TGCGCCAGCAGCCAAGGGCTAGCGGGGGCCAGCTCCTACAATGAGCAGTTCTTC.